Listed below are T cell receptor beta chains from one sample, sequenced in a study of CD8 T cells in ankylosing spondylitis. TCRdb re-called the 5' RACE reads through MiXCR, storing one row per CDR3 protein. The data contain roughly 220,000 distinct CDR3 sequences, about a sixth of them seen just once; the ten biggest clones take up roughly 46%. Sequencing input: blood, either unsorted or a sorted T cell fraction (not recorded which). Receptors originate from a male donor with ankylosing spondylitis. The CDR3 runs from the conserved cysteine through the conserved F or W. A D gene is named only where the DNA matches it firmly. Clone size is shown for a subset of rows, as once, few, many or a class of expanded clone.

clone_size: NA; d_call: TRBD1; j_call: TRBJ1-1; v_call: TRBV4-2; cdr3_nt: TGTGCCAGCAGCCAAGATGAACGGGACAGGGGTATCGAAGCTTTCTTT; cdr3_aa: CASSQDERDRGIEAFF
clone_size: few; d_call: TRBD1; j_call: TRBJ2-3; v_call: TRBV9; cdr3_nt: TGTGCCAGCAGCGCACCAGGGGGAAGCTTCGGCACAGATACGCAGTATTTT; cdr3_aa: CASSAPGGSFGTDTQYF
clone_size: few; d_call: NA; j_call: TRBJ1-5; v_call: TRBV20-1; cdr3_nt: TGCAGTGCCTGGGAACAGGGTAGCAATCAGCCCCAGCATTTT; cdr3_aa: CSAWEQGSNQPQHF
clone_size: NA; d_call: NA; j_call: TRBJ1-6; v_call: TRBV6-1; cdr3_nt: TGTGCCAGCAGTGAACCCCCCATCGCTGGGAATTCACCCCTCCACTTT; cdr3_aa: CASSEPPIAGNSPLHF
clone_size: NA; d_call: TRBD2; j_call: TRBJ2-5; v_call: TRBV5-5; cdr3_nt: TGTGCCAGCAGCCGCCCGGGGGGGAGATCGGAGACCCAGTACTTC; cdr3_aa: CASSRPGGRSETQYF
clone_size: few; d_call: NA; j_call: TRBJ2-1; v_call: TRBV7-2; cdr3_nt: TGTGCCAGCAGCTACCTCTCTGGCGGGGCGAGATACAATGAGCAGTTCTTC; cdr3_aa: CASSYLSGGARYNEQFF
clone_size: NA; d_call: TRBD1; j_call: TRBJ2-7; v_call: TRBV5-1; cdr3_nt: TGCGCCAGCAGCTTGGCCCAGGGACAGAACTACGAGCAGTACTTC; cdr3_aa: CASSLAQGQNYEQYF
clone_size: many; d_call: TRBD2; j_call: TRBJ2-1; v_call: TRBV12-3/TRBV12-4; cdr3_nt: TGTGCCAGCAGTCGGACTAGCGGTTATGAGCAGTTCTTC; cdr3_aa: CASSRTSGYEQFF
clone_size: NA; d_call: NA; j_call: TRBJ2-5; v_call: TRBV20-1; cdr3_nt: TGCAGTGCTAGAGTCTTCGGCCAAGAGACCCAGTACTTC; cdr3_aa: CSARVFGQETQYF
clone_size: many; d_call: NA; j_call: TRBJ1-1; v_call: TRBV29-1; cdr3_nt: TGCAGCGCCCTTTCGGCAGGGAACACTGAAGCTTTCTTT; cdr3_aa: CSALSAGNTEAFF
clone_size: few; d_call: NA; j_call: TRBJ2-1; v_call: TRBV7-6; cdr3_nt: TGTGCCAGCAGCTTAGTCTTGGGTGGATCCTACAATGAGCAGTTCTTC; cdr3_aa: CASSLVLGGSYNEQFF
clone_size: NA; d_call: NA; j_call: TRBJ1-1; v_call: TRBV24-1; cdr3_nt: TGTGCCACCAGGGGTGGGCCGGGCACTGAAGCTTTCTTT; cdr3_aa: CATRGGPGTEAFF
clone_size: few; d_call: NA; j_call: TRBJ2-7; v_call: TRBV7-9; cdr3_nt: TGTGCCAGCAGCCCTAAGGACAGACCTAGCTCCTACGAGCAGTACTTC; cdr3_aa: CASSPKDRPSSYEQYF
clone_size: NA; d_call: NA; j_call: TRBJ2-1; v_call: TRBV4-1; cdr3_nt: TGCGCCAGCAGCCAGCCAGGAGACGGTCAAAATGAGCAGTTCTTC; cdr3_aa: CASSQPGDGQNEQFF
clone_size: many; d_call: NA; j_call: TRBJ2-1; v_call: TRBV29-1; cdr3_nt: TGCAGCGTTGAAGATCTGCGCACAGACAATGAGCAGTTCTTC; cdr3_aa: CSVEDLRTDNEQFF
clone_size: NA; d_call: TRBD1; j_call: TRBJ2-7; v_call: TRBV12-3/TRBV12-4; cdr3_nt: TGTGCCAGCAGTTCACAGGGGACCTACGAGCAGTACTTC; cdr3_aa: CASSSQGTYEQYF
clone_size: few; d_call: TRBD1; j_call: TRBJ2-1; v_call: TRBV5-5; cdr3_nt: TGTGCCAGCCGCCGGGACAGTTACAATGAGCAGTTCTTC; cdr3_aa: CASRRDSYNEQFF
clone_size: few; d_call: TRBD2; j_call: TRBJ2-1; v_call: TRBV28; cdr3_nt: TGTGCCAGCAGTTCAAGTGGGAGGGTTGGCAGCTCCTACAATGAGCAGTTCTTC; cdr3_aa: CASSSSGRVGSSYNEQFF
clone_size: NA; d_call: TRBD2; j_call: TRBJ2-5; v_call: TRBV24-1; cdr3_nt: TGTGCCACCAGTGAACTAGCGGAACAAGAGACCCAGTACTTC; cdr3_aa: CATSELAEQETQYF
clone_size: NA; d_call: TRBD2; j_call: TRBJ2-3; v_call: TRBV27; cdr3_nt: TGTGCCAGCAGTTTATCGATTGCTAGCGGGGGCCGAGATACGCAGTATTTT; cdr3_aa: CASSLSIASGGRDTQYF
clone_size: many; d_call: NA; j_call: TRBJ1-1; v_call: TRBV18; cdr3_nt: TGTGCCAGCAGCCCGGGGAACACTGAAGCTTTCTTT; cdr3_aa: CASSPGNTEAFF
clone_size: few; d_call: TRBD1; j_call: TRBJ2-3; v_call: TRBV20-1; cdr3_nt: TGCAGTGCCTGGGACAGGGATCTCACAGATACGCAGTATTTT; cdr3_aa: CSAWDRDLTDTQYF
clone_size: few; d_call: TRBD2; j_call: TRBJ2-1; v_call: TRBV3-1; cdr3_nt: TGTGCCAGCAGCCCCCCGGGACTAGCGGGGTCGAATGAGCAGTTCTTC; cdr3_aa: CASSPPGLAGSNEQFF
clone_size: NA; d_call: NA; j_call: TRBJ1-1; v_call: TRBV14; cdr3_nt: TGTGCCAGCAGCCAAGAACGGACAGCCTGGAACACTGAAGCTTTCTTT; cdr3_aa: CASSQERTAWNTEAFF
clone_size: few; d_call: TRBD2; j_call: TRBJ2-3; v_call: TRBV4-2; cdr3_nt: TGTGCCAGCAGCCACGTTCTAGCGGGAGCTAACACAGATACGCAGTATTTT; cdr3_aa: CASSHVLAGANTDTQYF
clone_size: NA; d_call: TRBD1; j_call: TRBJ2-5; v_call: TRBV2; cdr3_nt: TGTGCCAGCACCGACCTGATTTCGGGGACAGAATTGCAAGAGACCCAGTACTTC; cdr3_aa: CASTDLISGTELQETQYF
clone_size: NA; d_call: NA; j_call: TRBJ2-1; v_call: TRBV20-1; cdr3_nt: TGCAGTGCTCCCGTGGGAGCGAATGAGCAGTTCTTC; cdr3_aa: CSAPVGANEQFF
clone_size: NA; d_call: NA; j_call: TRBJ2-5; v_call: TRBV11-2; cdr3_nt: TGTGCCAGCAGCTTTAGGTGGGAGGAGACCCAGTACTTC; cdr3_aa: CASSFRWEETQYF
clone_size: few; d_call: NA; j_call: TRBJ2-7; v_call: TRBV20-1; cdr3_nt: TGCAGTGCTAGAGATGAGGGTTGGGGCTACGAGCAGTACTTC; cdr3_aa: CSARDEGWGYEQYF
clone_size: NA; d_call: NA; j_call: TRBJ2-5; v_call: TRBV5-6; cdr3_nt: TGTGCCAGCAGCTCTACAAGGGAGATGGGAGAGACCCAGTACTTC; cdr3_aa: CASSSTREMGETQYF
clone_size: NA; d_call: NA; j_call: TRBJ1-5; v_call: TRBV5-8; cdr3_nt: TGTGCCAGCAGCACTGGTATGGGGTCGGGAGGCAATCAGCCCCAGCATTTT; cdr3_aa: CASSTGMGSGGNQPQHF
clone_size: few; d_call: NA; j_call: TRBJ2-1; v_call: TRBV7-9; cdr3_nt: TGTGCCAGCACTCGGGAGACTAGCTACAATGAGCAGTTCTTC; cdr3_aa: CASTRETSYNEQFF
clone_size: NA; d_call: NA; j_call: TRBJ2-7; v_call: TRBV7-9; cdr3_nt: TGTGCCAGCAGCTCAGAAAGGATTCCCAAATACGAGCAGTACTTC; cdr3_aa: CASSSERIPKYEQYF
clone_size: NA; d_call: NA; j_call: TRBJ2-7; v_call: TRBV6-5; cdr3_nt: TGTGCCAGCGGGGGTGGACTCGAGCAGTACTTC; cdr3_aa: CASGGGLEQYF
clone_size: few; d_call: TRBD2; j_call: TRBJ2-7; v_call: TRBV4-3; cdr3_nt: TGCGCCAGCAGCCAAGGGCTAGCGGGAGTAAACGAGCAGTACTTC; cdr3_aa: CASSQGLAGVNEQYF
clone_size: NA; d_call: TRBD1; j_call: TRBJ2-1; v_call: TRBV30; cdr3_nt: TGTGCCTGGAGTCCGGGACAGGGATTCCATGAGCAGTTCTTC; cdr3_aa: CAWSPGQGFHEQFF
clone_size: NA; d_call: NA; j_call: TRBJ2-7; v_call: TRBV7-6; cdr3_nt: TGTGCCAGCAGCCCGGGACTTGGCGGCGAGCAGTACTTC; cdr3_aa: CASSPGLGGEQYF
clone_size: NA; d_call: TRBD2; j_call: TRBJ2-3; v_call: TRBV12-3/TRBV12-4; cdr3_nt: TGTGCCAGCAGTCCGGAAGCGGGAGCCACAGATACGCAGTATTTT; cdr3_aa: CASSPEAGATDTQYF
clone_size: NA; d_call: NA; j_call: TRBJ2-1; v_call: TRBV6-4; cdr3_nt: TGTGCCAGCAGTGAAAGCCCTGAGGGTGAGCAGTTCTTC; cdr3_aa: CASSESPEGEQFF
clone_size: NA; d_call: NA; j_call: TRBJ2-3; v_call: TRBV20-1; cdr3_nt: TGCAGTGCTCCAACGACAATGGGGCCGGATACGCAGTATTTT; cdr3_aa: CSAPTTMGPDTQYF
clone_size: few; d_call: TRBD2; j_call: TRBJ2-5; v_call: TRBV6-2/TRBV6-3; cdr3_nt: TGTGCCAGCAGTTACTCGGGACTAGCGGGAGGGGAAGAGACCCAGTACTTC; cdr3_aa: CASSYSGLAGGEETQYF
clone_size: few; d_call: NA; j_call: TRBJ2-7; v_call: TRBV20-1; cdr3_nt: TGCAGTGCTCAACCGGACACGACCTACGAGCAGTACTTC; cdr3_aa: CSAQPDTTYEQYF
clone_size: NA; d_call: NA; j_call: TRBJ2-5; v_call: TRBV28; cdr3_nt: TGTGCCAGCAGTTTAGCAAGGGCGGTCGAGACCCAGTACTTC; cdr3_aa: CASSLARAVETQYF
clone_size: few; d_call: NA; j_call: TRBJ1-1; v_call: TRBV7-9; cdr3_nt: TGTGCCAGCATCGCAATAGGGGGGACTGAAGCTTTCTTT; cdr3_aa: CASIAIGGTEAFF
clone_size: many; d_call: NA; j_call: TRBJ1-1; v_call: TRBV4-1; cdr3_nt: TGCGCCAGCAGCCAAGGAGGCATGAACACTGAAGCTTTCTTT; cdr3_aa: CASSQGGMNTEAFF
clone_size: few; d_call: NA; j_call: TRBJ2-3; v_call: TRBV6-5; cdr3_nt: TGTGCCAGCAGTTACTACCAGGGCACAGATACGCAGTATTTT; cdr3_aa: CASSYYQGTDTQYF
clone_size: many; d_call: TRBD1; j_call: TRBJ1-2; v_call: TRBV7-9; cdr3_nt: TGTGCCAGCAGCTTGGGACAGGACTTCTATGGCTACACCTTC; cdr3_aa: CASSLGQDFYGYTF